This T cell receptor beta chain was captured by sequencing in a study of blood T cell repertoires in COVID-19. Turning to the study itself: Material from acute and convalescent COVID-19 was sourced from the United States, Italy and Spain. The analysed material was cDNA or gDNA that came from T cells, B-cell-depleted T cells, or PBMCs.

Original processing notes: Amplification of reference gene primers was used by the study to estimate nucleated cell counts. Assay: immunoSEQ multiplex PCR; the TCRdb copy retains only in-frame clones and omits some. The DNA was the basis for D and trimming; V, J and clone size are from that table. This table has just under 60,000 clones, 70% to 90% appearing once. The V gene's germline CDR1 is SGHTA and CDR2 FQGNSA. The V gene lost 1 base and the J gene lost 3 bases, with 13 bases spanning the gap. The CDR3 contains 15 residues. This clone was seen a single time. The chain joins TRBV7-2 to TRBJ2-7; tentative D call: TRBD1 (5 bases). This TCR came from a human donor with active COVID-19. The donor label of this sample is uncertain. The sample taken for sequencing was peripheral blood. CDR3 coding DNA: TGTGCCAGCAGCTTAGATCAGGGTCCCTACTACGAGCAGTACTTC. Translated: CASSLDQGPYYEQYF.